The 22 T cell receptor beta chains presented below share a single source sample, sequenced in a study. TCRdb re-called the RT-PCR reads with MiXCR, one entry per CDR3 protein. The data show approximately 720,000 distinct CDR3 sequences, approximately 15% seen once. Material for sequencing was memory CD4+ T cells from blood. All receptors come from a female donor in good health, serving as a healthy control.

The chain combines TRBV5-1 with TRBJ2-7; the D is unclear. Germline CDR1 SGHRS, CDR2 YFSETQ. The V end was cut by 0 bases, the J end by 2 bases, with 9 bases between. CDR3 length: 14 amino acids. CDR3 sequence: CASSLGASTYEQYF. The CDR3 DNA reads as TGCGCCAGCAGCTTGGGGGCGTCTACCTACGAGCAGTACTTC.

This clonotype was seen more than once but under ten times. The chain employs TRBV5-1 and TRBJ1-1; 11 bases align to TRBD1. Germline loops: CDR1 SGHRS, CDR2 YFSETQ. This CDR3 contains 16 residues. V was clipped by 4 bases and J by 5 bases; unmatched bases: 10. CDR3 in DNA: TGCGCCAGCAGCACCGGGACAGGGGGACCGGGGACTGAAGCTTTCTTT. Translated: CASSTGTGGPGTEAFF.

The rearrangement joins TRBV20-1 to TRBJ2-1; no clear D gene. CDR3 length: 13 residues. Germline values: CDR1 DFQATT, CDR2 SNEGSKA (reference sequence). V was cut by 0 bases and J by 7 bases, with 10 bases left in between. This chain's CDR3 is CSARDSRANEQFF. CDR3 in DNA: TGCAGTGCTAGAGATTCTCGGGCGAATGAGCAGTTCTTC.

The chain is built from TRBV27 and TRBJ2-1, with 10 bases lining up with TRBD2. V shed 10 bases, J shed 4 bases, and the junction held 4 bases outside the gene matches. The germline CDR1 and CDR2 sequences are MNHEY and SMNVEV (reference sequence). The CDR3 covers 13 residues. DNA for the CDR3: TGTGCCACACTAGCGGGACCATACAATGAGCAGTTCTTC. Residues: CATLAGPYNEQFF.

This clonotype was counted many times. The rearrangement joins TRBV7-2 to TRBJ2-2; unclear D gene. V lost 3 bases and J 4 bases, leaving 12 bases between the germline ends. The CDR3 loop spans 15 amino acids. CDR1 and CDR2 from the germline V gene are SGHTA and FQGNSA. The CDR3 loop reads CASSLGTAGTGELFF. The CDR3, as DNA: TGTGCCAGCAGCTTGGGTACGGCTGGCACCGGGGAGCTGTTTTTT.

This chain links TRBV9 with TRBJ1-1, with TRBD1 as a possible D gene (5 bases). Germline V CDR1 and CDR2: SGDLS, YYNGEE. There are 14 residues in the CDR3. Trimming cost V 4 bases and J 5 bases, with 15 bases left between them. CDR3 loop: CASSINPGETEAFF. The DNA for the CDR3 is TGTGCCAGCAGCATCAATCCGGGGGAGACTGAAGCTTTCTTT.

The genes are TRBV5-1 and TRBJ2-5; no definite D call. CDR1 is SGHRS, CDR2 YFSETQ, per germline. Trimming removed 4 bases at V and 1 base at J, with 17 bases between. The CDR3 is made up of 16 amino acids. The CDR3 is CASSPEPSRVQETQYF. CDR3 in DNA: TGCGCCAGCAGCCCGGAGCCTTCCCGGGTCCAAGAGACCCAGTACTTC.

The DNA for the CDR3 is TGTGCCAGCAGCCAAGAGTCTGGTCTATTCTCTGGAAACACCATATATTTT. Translating gives CASSQESGLFSGNTIYF. V usage is TRBV4-2 and J usage is TRBJ1-3, with D unresolved. This CDR3 comprises 17 residues. The V and J ends lost 0 bases and 0 bases respectively, with 12 bases between them. The germline CDR1 and CDR2 sequences are LGHNA and YNFKEQ.

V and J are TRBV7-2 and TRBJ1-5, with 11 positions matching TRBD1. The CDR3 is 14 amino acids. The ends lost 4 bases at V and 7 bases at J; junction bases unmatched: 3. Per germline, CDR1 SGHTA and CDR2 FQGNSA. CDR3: CASSSGQGVQPQHF. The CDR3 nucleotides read TGTGCCAGCAGCTCGGGACAGGGGGTACAGCCCCAGCATTTT.

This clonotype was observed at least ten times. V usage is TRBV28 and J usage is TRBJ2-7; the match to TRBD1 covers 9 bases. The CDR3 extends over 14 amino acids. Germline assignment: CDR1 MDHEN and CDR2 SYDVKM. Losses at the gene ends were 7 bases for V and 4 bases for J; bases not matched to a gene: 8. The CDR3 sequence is CASTEQGANYEQYF. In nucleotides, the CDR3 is TGTGCCAGCACCGAACAGGGGGCCAATTACGAGCAGTACTTC.

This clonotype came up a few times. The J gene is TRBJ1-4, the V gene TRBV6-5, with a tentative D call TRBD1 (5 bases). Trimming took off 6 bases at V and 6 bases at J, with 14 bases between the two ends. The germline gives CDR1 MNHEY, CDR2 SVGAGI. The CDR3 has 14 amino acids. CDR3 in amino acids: CASSASGYDEKLFF. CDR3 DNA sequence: TGTGCCAGCAGCGCCTCAGGGTATGATGAAAAACTGTTTTTT.

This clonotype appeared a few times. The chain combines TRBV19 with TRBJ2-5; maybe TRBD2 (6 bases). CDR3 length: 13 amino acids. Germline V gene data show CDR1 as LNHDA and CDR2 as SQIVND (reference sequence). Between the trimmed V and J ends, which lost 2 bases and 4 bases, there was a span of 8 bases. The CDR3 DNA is TGTGCCAGTAGTATAAAAGCGGGAGAGACCCAGTACTTC. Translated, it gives CASSIKAGETQYF.

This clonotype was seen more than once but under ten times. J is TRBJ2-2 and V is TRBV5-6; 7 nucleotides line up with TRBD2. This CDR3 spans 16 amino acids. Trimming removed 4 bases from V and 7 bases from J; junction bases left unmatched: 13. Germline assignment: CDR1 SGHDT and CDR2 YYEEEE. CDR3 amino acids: CASSPYDAGDVGELFF. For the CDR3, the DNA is TGTGCCAGCAGCCCCTATGATGCGGGAGATGTCGGGGAGCTGTTTTTT. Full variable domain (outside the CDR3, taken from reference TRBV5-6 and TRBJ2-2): DAGVTQSPTHLIKTRGQQVTLRCSPKSGHDTVSWYQQALGQGPQFIFQYYEEEERQRGNFPDRFSGHQFPNYSSELNVNALLLGDSALYLCASSPYDAGDVGELFFGEGSRLTVL.

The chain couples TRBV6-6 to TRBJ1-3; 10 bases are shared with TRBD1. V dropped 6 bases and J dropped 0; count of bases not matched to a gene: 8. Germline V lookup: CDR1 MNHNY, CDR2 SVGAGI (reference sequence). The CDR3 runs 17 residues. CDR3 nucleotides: TGTGCCAGCAGCAGGGACAGGGGAGCTAACTCTGGAAACACCATATATTTT. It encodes CASSRDRGANSGNTIYF.

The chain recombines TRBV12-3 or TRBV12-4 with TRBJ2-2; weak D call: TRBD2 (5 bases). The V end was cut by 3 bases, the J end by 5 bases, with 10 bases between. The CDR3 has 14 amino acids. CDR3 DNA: TGTGCCAGCAGTTTGGCCGGGGAAACCGGGGAGCTGTTTTTT. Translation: CASSLAGETGELFF.

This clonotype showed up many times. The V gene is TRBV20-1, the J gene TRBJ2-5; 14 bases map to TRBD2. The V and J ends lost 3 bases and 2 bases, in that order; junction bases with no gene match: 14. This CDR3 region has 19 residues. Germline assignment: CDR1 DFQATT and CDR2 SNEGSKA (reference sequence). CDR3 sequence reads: CSASHFSGTSGSGQETQYF. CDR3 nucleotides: TGCAGTGCTAGCCACTTCTCCGGGACTAGCGGGAGTGGGCAAGAGACCCAGTACTTC.

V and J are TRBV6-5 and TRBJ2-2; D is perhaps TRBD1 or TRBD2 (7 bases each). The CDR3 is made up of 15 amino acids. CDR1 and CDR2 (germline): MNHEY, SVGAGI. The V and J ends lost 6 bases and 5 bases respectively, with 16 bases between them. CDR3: CASSLTGEGTGELFF. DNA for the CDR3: TGTGCCAGCAGCCTTACAGGGGAGGGGACCGGGGAGCTGTTTTTT.

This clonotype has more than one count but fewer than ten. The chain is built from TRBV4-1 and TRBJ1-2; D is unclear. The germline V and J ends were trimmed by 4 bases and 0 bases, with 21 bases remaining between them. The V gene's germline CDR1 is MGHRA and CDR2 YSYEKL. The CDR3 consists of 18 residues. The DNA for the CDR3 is TGCGCCAGCAGCCCGCTTCTCTCCGGGAGGGCGACTAACTATGGCTACACCTTC. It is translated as CASSPLLSGRATNYGYTF.

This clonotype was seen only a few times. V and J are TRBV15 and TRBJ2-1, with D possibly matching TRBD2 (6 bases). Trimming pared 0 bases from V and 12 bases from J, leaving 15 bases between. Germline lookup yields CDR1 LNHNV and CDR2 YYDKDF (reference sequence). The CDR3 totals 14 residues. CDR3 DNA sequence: TGTGCCACCAGCAGAGATCTTACGGGGGTAGGGCAGTTCTTC. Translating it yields CATSRDLTGVGQFF.

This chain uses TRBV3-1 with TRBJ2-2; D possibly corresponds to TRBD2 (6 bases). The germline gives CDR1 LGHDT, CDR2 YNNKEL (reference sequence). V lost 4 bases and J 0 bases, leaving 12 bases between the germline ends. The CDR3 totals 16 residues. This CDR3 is CASSPRTTSNTGELFF. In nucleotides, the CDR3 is TGTGCCAGCAGCCCGAGGACTACTTCGAACACCGGGGAGCTGTTTTTT. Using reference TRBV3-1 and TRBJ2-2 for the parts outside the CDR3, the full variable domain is DTAVSQTPKYLVTQMGNDKSIKCEQNLGHDTMYWYKQDSKKFLKIMFSYNNKELIINETVPNRFSPKSPDKAHLNLHINSLELGDSAVYFCASSPRTTSNTGELFFGEGSRLTVL.

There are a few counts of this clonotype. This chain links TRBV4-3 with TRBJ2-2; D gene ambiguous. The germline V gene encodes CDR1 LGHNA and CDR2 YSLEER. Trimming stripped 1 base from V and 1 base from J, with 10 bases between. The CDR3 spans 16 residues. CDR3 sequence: CASSQVEDWNTGELFF. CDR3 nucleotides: TGCGCCAGCAGCCAAGTCGAGGATTGGAACACCGGGGAGCTGTTTTTT.

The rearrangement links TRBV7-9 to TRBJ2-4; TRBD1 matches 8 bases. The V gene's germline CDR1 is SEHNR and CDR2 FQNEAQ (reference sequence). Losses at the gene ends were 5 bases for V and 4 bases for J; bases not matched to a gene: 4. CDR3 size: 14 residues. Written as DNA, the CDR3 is TGTGCCAGCAGCATACAGGGGGATAAAAACATTCAGTACTTC. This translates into CASSIQGDKNIQYF.